Below are 5 T cell receptor beta chains sequenced from a single sample in a study of cytomegalovirus exposure and HLA in healthy donors. Primers for the PCR totalled 60 Vbeta and 13 Jbeta. The data were produced by immunoSEQ multiplex PCR, yet TCRdb's version contains in-frame clones alone and is incomplete. Among about 140,000 clones, 75% to 80% were seen once, and the ten largest hold about 2.4%. The specimen sequenced was PBMCs. The receptors originated from a woman aged 18 to 35 in good health and CMV-seropositive.

V is TRBV5-8 and J is TRBJ2-2; the D gene is possibly TRBD1 (5 bases). Germline V CDR1 and CDR2: SGHTS, YDEGEE. V lost 0 bases and J lost 1, with 7 bases in between. This CDR3 spans 15 amino acids. The DNA of the CDR3 is TGTGCCAGCAGCTTGGTTCAGGGGAACACCGGGGAGCTGTTTTTT. It is translated as CASSLVQGNTGELFF.

V usage is TRBV30 and J usage is TRBJ2-5; 10 bases are a match to TRBD1. Germline CDR1 GTSNPN, CDR2 SVGIG (reference sequence). After removal of 8 bases from V and 1 base from J, the junction contained 4 bases not matched to a gene. The CDR3 is 13 residues long. CDR3 sequence (DNA): TGTGCCCACGGACAGGGGGGCCAAGAGACCCAGTACTTC. Amino acid sequence: CAHGQGGQETQYF.

The V and J genes are TRBV5-1 and TRBJ1-1; 7 nucleotides agree with TRBD1. Germline-derived CDR1 and CDR2 are SGHRS and YFSETQ. After removal of 0 bases from V and 2 bases from J, the junction contained 4 bases not matched to a gene. The CDR3 covers 15 residues. The CDR3 is CASSLDGTVNTEAFF. The CDR3 region has the DNA TGCGCCAGCAGCTTGGACGGGACAGTTAACACTGAAGCTTTCTTT. The whole variable domain, remainder taken from reference TRBV5-1 and TRBJ1-1, is KAGVTQTPRYLIKTRGQQVTLSCSPISGHRSVSWYQQTPGQGLQFLFEYFSETQRNKGNFPGRFSGRQFSNSRSEMNVSTLELGDSALYLCASSLDGTVNTEAFFGQGTRLTVV.

The chain combines TRBV4-2 with TRBJ1-5, with D possibly being TRBD1 (6 bases). CDR1 is LGHNA, CDR2 YNFKEQ, per germline. V lost 0 bases, J lost 0 bases, and 12 bases lay in between. The CDR3 is made up of 17 amino acids. Here the CDR3 DNA reads TGTGCCAGCAGCCAAGAAGGACAGATCTATAGCAATCAGCCCCAGCATTTT. Protein product: CASSQEGQIYSNQPQHF.

This chain links TRBV7-2 with TRBJ2-1, with D perhaps TRBD2 (5 bases). The germline CDR1 and CDR2 sequences are SGHTA and FQGNSA. There are 13 residues in the CDR3. Trimming shortened V by 5 bases and J by 7 bases, and 12 bases separated the two germline ends. The CDR3 reads CASSQSGKNEQFF. The CDR3 nucleotides read TGTGCCAGCAGCCAATCGGGGAAAAATGAGCAGTTCTTC. The full variable domain, with the rest looked up from reference TRBV7-2 and TRBJ2-1, is GAGVSQSPSNKVTEKGKDVELRCDPISGHTALYWYRQSLGQGLEFLIYFQGNSAPDKSGLPSDRFSAERTGGSVSTLTIQRTQQEDSAVYLCASSQSGKNEQFFGPGTRLTVL.